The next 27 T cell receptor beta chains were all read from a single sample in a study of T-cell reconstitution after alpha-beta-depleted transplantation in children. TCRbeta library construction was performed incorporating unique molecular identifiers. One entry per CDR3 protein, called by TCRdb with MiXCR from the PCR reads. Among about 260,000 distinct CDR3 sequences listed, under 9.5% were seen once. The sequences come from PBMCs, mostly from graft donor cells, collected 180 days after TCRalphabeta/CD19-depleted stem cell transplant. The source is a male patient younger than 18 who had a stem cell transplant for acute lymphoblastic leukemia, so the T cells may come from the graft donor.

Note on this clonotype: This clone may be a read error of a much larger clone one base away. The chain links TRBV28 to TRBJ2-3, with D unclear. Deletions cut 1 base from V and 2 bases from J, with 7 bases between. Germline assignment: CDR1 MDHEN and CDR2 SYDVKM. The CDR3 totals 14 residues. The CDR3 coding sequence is TGTGCCAGCAGTTTATTCGGTTTCACAGATACGCAGTATTTT. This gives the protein CASSLFGFTDTQYF.

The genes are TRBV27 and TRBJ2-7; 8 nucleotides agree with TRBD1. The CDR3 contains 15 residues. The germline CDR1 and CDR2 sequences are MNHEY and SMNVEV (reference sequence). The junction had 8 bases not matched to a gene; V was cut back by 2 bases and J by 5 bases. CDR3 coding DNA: TGTGCCAGCAGTTTAACCGGACAGGGCAGGGACGAGCAGTACTTC. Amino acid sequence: CASSLTGQGRDEQYF.

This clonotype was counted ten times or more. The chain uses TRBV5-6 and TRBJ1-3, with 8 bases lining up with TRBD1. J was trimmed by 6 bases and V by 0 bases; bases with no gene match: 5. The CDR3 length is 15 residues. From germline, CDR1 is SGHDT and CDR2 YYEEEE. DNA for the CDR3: TGTGCCAGCAGCTTGGGGGACAGGATCTTAAACACCATATATTTT. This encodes CASSLGDRILNTIYF.

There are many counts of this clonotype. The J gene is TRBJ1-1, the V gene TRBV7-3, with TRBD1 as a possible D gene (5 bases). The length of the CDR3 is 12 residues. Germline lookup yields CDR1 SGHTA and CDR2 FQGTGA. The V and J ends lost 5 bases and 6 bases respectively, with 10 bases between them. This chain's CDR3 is CASSNGGAEAFF. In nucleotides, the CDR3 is TGTGCCAGCAGCAATGGGGGGGCTGAAGCTTTCTTT.

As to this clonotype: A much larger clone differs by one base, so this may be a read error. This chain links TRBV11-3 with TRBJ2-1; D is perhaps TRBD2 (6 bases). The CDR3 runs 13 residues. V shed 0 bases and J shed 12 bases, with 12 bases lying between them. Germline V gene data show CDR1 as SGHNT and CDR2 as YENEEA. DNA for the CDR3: TGTGCCAGCAGCTTAGAATCCGGGGGAGGGCAGTTCTTC. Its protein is CASSLESGGGQFF.

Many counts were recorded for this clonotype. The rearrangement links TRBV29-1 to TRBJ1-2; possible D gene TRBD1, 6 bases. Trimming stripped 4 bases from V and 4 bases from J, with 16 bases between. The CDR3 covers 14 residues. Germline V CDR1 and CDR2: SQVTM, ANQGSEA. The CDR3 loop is CSVVTGGLPYGYTF. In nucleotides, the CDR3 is TGCAGCGTTGTTACGGGGGGGCTCCCCTATGGCTACACCTTC. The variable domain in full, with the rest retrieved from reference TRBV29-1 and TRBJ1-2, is SAVISQKPSRDICQRGTSLTIQCQVDSQVTMMFWYRQQPGQSLTLIATANQGSEATYESGFVIDKFPISRPNLTFSTLTVSNMSPEDSSIYLCSVVTGGLPYGYTFGSGTRLTVV.

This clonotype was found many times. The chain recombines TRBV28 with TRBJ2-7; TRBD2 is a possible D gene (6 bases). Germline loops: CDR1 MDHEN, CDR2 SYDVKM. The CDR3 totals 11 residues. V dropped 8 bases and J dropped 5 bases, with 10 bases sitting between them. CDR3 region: CASCGNHEQYF. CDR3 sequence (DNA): TGTGCCAGCTGCGGGAATCACGAGCAGTACTTC.

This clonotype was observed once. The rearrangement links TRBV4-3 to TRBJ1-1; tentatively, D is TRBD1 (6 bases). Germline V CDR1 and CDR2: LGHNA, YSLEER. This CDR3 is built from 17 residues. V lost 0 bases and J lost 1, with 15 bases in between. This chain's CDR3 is CASSQEPGAVGNTEAFF. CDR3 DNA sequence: TGCGCCAGCAGCCAAGAGCCAGGGGCCGTCGGGAACACTGAAGCTTTCTTT.

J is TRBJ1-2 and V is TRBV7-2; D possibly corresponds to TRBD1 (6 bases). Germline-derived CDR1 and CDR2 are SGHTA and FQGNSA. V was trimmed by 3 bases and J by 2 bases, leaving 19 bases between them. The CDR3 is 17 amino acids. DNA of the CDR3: TGTGCCAGCAGCTTCGTCCCTATAGGGGGGGCGAACTATGGCTACACCTTC. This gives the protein CASSFVPIGGANYGYTF.

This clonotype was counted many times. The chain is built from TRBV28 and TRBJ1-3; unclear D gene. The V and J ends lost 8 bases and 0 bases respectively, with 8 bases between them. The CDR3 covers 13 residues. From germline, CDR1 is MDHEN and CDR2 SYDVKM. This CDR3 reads CASRRSSGNTIYF. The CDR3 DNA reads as TGTGCCAGCCGACGTAGCTCTGGAAACACCATATATTTT.

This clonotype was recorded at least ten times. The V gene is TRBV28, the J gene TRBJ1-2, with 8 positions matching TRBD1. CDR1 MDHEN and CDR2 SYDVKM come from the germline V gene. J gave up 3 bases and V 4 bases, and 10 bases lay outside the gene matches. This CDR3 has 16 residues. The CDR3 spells CASSSKPRGRDYGYTF. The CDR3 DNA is TGTGCCAGCAGTTCCAAGCCCAGGGGGCGCGACTATGGCTACACCTTC.

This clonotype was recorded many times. DNA of the CDR3: TGTGCCAGCACCGCGTGGGGGGCCGCAGATACGCAGTATTTT. Protein: CASTAWGAADTQYF. The chain employs TRBV6-1 and TRBJ2-3; D tentatively fits TRBD1 or TRBD2 (6 bases each). There are 14 residues in the CDR3. Germline loops: CDR1 MNHNS, CDR2 SASEGT. V lost 7 bases and J 4 bases, leaving 15 bases between the germline ends.

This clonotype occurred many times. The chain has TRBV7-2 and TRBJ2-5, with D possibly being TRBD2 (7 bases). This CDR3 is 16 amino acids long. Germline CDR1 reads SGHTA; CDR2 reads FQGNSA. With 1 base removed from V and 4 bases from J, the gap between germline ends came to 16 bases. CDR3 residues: CASSLGGGRGGETQYF. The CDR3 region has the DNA TGTGCCAGCAGCTTAGGGGGGGGTAGAGGGGGAGAGACCCAGTACTTC.

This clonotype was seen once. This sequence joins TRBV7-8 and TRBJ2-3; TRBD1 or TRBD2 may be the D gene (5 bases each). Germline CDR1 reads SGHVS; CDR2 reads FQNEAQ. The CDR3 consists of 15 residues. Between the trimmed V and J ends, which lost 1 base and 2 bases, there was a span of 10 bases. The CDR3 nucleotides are TGTGCCAGCAGCTTAGGAGGGGCAACCACAGATACGCAGTATTTT. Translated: CASSLGGATTDTQYF.

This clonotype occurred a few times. The CDR3 DNA reads TGTGCCATCAGAGACAGGGCCCAGATGGATGGCTACACCTTC. Translation gives CAIRDRAQMDGYTF. The J gene is TRBJ1-2, the V gene TRBV10-3, with 7 bases aligning to TRBD1. The CDR3 totals 14 residues. The junction had 10 bases not matched to a gene; V was cut back by 6 bases and J by 6 bases. CDR1 is ENHRY and CDR2 is SYGVKD in the germline V gene.

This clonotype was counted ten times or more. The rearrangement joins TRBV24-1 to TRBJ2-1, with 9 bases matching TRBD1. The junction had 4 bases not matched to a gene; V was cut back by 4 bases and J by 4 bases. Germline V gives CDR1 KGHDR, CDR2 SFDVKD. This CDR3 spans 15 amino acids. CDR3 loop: CATSDPTGGYNEQFF. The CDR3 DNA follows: TGTGCCACCAGTGACCCGACAGGGGGTTACAATGAGCAGTTCTTC.

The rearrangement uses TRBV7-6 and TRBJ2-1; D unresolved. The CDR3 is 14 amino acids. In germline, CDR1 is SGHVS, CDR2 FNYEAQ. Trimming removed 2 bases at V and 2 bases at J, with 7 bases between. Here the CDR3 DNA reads TGTGCCAGCAGCTTACAAGCACCCTACAATGAGCAGTTCTTC. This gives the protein CASSLQAPYNEQFF.

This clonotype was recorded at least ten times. Written as DNA, the CDR3 is TGTGCCAGCAGATCTGACGGAGATGAGCAGTTCTTC. Translation: CASRSDGDEQFF. The chain couples TRBV28 to TRBJ2-1; D uncertain. The V gene's germline CDR1 is MDHEN and CDR2 SYDVKM. The CDR3 is made up of 12 amino acids. Deletions cut 6 bases from V and 8 bases from J, with 11 bases between.

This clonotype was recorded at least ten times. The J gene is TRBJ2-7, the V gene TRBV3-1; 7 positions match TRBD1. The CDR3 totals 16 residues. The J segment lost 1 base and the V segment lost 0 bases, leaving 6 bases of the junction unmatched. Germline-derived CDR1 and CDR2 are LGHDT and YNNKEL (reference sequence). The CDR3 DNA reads TGTGCCAGCAGCCAAGAGTGGGGGACAGTTTCCTACGAGCAGTACTTC. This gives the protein CASSQEWGTVSYEQYF.

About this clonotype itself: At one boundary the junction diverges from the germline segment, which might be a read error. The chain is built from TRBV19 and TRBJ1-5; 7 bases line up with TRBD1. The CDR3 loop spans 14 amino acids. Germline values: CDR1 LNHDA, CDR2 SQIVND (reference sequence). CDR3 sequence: CASSMRDSILPQHF. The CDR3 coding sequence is TGTGCCAGCAGTATGAGGGACAGCATCCTGCCCCAGCATTTT.

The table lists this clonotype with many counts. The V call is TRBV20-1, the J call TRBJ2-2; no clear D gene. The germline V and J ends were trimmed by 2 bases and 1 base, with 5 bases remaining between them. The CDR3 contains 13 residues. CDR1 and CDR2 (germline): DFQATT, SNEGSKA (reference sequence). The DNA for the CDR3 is TGCAGTGCTAGACGAGTGAACACCGGGGAGCTGTTTTTT. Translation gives CSARRVNTGELFF.

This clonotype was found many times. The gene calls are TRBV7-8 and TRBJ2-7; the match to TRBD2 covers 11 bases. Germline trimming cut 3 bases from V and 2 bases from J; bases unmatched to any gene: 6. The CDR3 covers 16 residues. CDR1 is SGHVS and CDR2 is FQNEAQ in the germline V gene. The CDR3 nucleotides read TGTGCCAGCAGCTTTGCCGGGACTAGCGGACCCTACGAGCAGTACTTC. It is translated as CASSFAGTSGPYEQYF.

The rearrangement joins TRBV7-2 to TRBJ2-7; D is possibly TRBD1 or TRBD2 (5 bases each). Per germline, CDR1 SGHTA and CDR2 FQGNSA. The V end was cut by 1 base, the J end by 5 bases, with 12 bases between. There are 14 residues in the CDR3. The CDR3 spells CASSLGDTGHEQYF. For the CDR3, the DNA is TGTGCCAGCAGCTTAGGAGACACGGGGCACGAGCAGTACTTC.

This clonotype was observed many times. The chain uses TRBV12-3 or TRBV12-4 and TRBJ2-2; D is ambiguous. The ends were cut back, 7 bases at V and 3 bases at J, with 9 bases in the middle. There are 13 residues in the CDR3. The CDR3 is CASTRIDTGELFF. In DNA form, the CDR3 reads TGTGCCAGCACCCGGATAGACACCGGGGAGCTGTTTTTT.

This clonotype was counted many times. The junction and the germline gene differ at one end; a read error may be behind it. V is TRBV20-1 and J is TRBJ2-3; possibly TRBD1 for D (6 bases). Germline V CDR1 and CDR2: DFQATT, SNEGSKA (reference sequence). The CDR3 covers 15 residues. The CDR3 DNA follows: TGCAGTGCCAGAGGCCCCCAGGGGCTCACAGATACGCAGTATTTT. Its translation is CSARGPQGLTDTQYF.

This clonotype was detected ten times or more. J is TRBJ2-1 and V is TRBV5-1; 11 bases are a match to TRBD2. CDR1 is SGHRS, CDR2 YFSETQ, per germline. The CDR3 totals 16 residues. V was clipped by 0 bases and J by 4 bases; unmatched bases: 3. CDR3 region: CASSLVPSGGYNEQFF. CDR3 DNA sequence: TGCGCCAGCAGCTTGGTACCTAGCGGGGGGTACAATGAGCAGTTCTTC.

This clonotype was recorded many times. CDR3 sequence reads: CASSFTPPGQANTGELFF. For the CDR3, the DNA is TGTGCCAGCAGCTTTACACCGCCGGGACAGGCGAACACCGGGGAGCTGTTTTTT. The chain has TRBV28 and TRBJ2-2; TRBD1 matches at 8 bases. The CDR3 runs 18 residues. With V trimmed by 6 bases and J by 0 bases, 12 bases remained unmatched. Germline loops: CDR1 MDHEN, CDR2 SYDVKM. The whole variable domain, filled in from reference TRBV28 and TRBJ2-2, reads DVKVTQSSRYLVKRTGEKVFLECVQDMDHENMFWYRQDPGLGLRLIYFSYDVKMKEKGDIPEGYSVSREKKERFSLILESASTNQTSMYLCASSFTPPGQANTGELFFGEGSRLTVL.